In this sample, the clone carrying this TCR beta chain turned up many times. The CDR3 spans 15 residues. CDR1 and CDR2 (germline): SGHVS, FNYEAQ. The V and J ends lost 1 base and 5 bases respectively, with 12 bases between them. The data are from a study of T-cell reconstitution after alpha-beta-depleted transplantation in children. Unique molecular identifiers were incorporated during preparation of the TCRbeta library. TCRdb recomputed calls from the PCR reads with MiXCR, one row per CDR3 protein. The data show about 220,000 distinct CDR3 sequences, around a sixth seen once. This receptor was taken from a male patient aged 2-15 years who had a stem cell transplant for acute lymphoblastic leukemia, so the T cells may come from the graft donor. The sequencing here drew on PBMCs, mostly from graft donor cells, taken 360 days after TCRalphabeta/CD19-depleted stem cell transplant. V is TRBV7-6 and J is TRBJ2-1, with D tentatively TRBD2 (6 bases). The CDR3 spells CASSLGASANNEQFF. The CDR3 region has the DNA TGTGCCAGCAGCTTAGGGGCTAGCGCAAACAATGAGCAGTTCTTC. Supplemented by reference TRBV7-6 and TRBJ2-1, the full variable domain reads GAGVSQSPRYKVTKRGQDVALRCDPISGHVSLYWYRQALGQGPEFLTYFNYEAQQDKSGLPNDRFSAERPEGSISTLTIQRTEQRDSAMYRCASSLGASANNEQFFGPGTRLTVL.